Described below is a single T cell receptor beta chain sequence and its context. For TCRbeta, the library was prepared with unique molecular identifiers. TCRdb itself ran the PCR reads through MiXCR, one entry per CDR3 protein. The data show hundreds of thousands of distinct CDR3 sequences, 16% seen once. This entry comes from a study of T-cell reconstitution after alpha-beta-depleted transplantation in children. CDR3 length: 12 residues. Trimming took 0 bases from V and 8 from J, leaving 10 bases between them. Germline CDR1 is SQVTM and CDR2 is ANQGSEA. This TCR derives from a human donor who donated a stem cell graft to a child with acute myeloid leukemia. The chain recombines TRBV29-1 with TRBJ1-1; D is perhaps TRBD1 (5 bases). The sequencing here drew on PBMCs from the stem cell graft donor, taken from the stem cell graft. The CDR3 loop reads CSVEDVGAEAFF. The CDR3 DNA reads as TGCAGCGTTGAAGACGTCGGGGCAGAAGCTTTCTTT.